One TCR beta chain is described in this entry. No antigen is known for it. This record belongs to a study of a mutant IDH1 vaccine in newly diagnosed glioma. Trimming stripped 2 bases from V and 8 bases from J, with 12 bases between. The germline gives CDR1 SEHNR, CDR2 FQNEAQ (reference sequence). The CDR3 spans 13 residues. Time point described: week 35, safety follow-up. Every vaccination contained 300 ug of the mutant IDH1 20-mer peptide and was paired with topical imiquimod. The study gave patients eight vaccinations in weeks 1, 3, 5, 7, 11, 15, 19, 23. The repertoire was sequenced with immunoSEQ multiplex PCR; TCRdb's copy has only in-frame clones and lacks some. The sample has tens of thousands of clones; 80% to 90% are singletons. Points from the study as a whole: Vaccine-induced responses were seen in approximately 93% of patients, spanning several MHC alleles.

This TCR was recovered from a man aged 40-55 years with glioma. The J gene is TRBJ1-2, the V gene TRBV7-9; tentatively, D is TRBD1 (5 bases). The source was PBMCs, collected from a glioma patient whose treatment included an IDH1 peptide vaccine. CDR3 coding DNA: TGTGCCAGCAGCTTACTACCGGGGGAAGGCTACACCTTC. Its protein is CASSLLPGEGYTF. Together with reference TRBV7-9 and TRBJ1-2, the CDR3 gives the full variable domain: DTGVSQNPRHKITKRGQNVTFRCDPISEHNRLYWYRQTLGQGPEFLTYFQNEAQLEKSRLLSDRFSAERPKGSFSTLEIQRTEQGDSAMYLCASSLLPGEGYTFGSGTRLTVV.